This T cell receptor beta chain was found in a study of blood T cells in healthy people across ages. Sample-barcoded 5' priming and a J-beta primer mix drove a second PCR of 7 to 11 cycles. TCRdb redid the calling of the 5' RACE reads with MiXCR, one entry per CDR3 protein. Among some 550,000 distinct CDR3 sequences, 45% to 55% were seen once, and the ten largest hold around 23%. CDR1 KGHDR and CDR2 SFDVKD come from the germline V gene. The CDR3 loop spans 14 amino acids. V was clipped by 5 bases and J by 2 bases; unmatched bases: 5. This TCR derives from an elderly man in good health. The sample taken for sequencing was blood. This rearrangement joins TRBV24-1 to TRBJ2-7; 7 nucleotides align to TRBD1. CDR3 sequence reads: CATSGRTGPYEQYF. CDR3 in DNA: TGTGCCACCAGTGGCCGGACAGGTCCCTACGAGCAGTACTTC.